The present TCR beta chain was sequenced within a study of cytomegalovirus exposure and HLA in healthy donors. A remark on this clone: The antigen remains undetermined.

This CDR3 has 14 residues. Trimming removed 2 bases from V and 4 bases from J, with 11 bases in between. Germline V lookup: CDR1 MNHEY, CDR2 SVGAGI. Study-level findings and limits: According to an earlier analysis, most TCR beta V segments yielded productive rearrangements about 87% or about 30% of the time. Specific recognition of CMV antigens was confirmed in vitro for three chains (all CMV-associated). The study put 150 to 200 TCR beta chains on its list as cytomegalovirus-associated. Accurate HLA-A and HLA-B prediction from TCR beta sequences was reported for most subjects.

The PCR ran on 60 Vbeta and 13 Jbeta primers. This table comes from immunoSEQ multiplex PCR, and its TCRdb copy is limited to in-frame clones, with some not included. The sample consists of tens of thousands of clones, roughly 67% of them appearing once. This clonotype originated in a boy younger than 18 in good health and CMV-seropositive. The chain couples TRBV6-5 to TRBJ1-1; weak D call: TRBD1 (5 bases). The sequencing input was PBMCs. The CDR3 here is CASSYGDRGTEAFF. CDR3 coding DNA: TGTGCCAGCAGTTACGGGGATAGGGGCACTGAAGCTTTCTTT.